The 4 T cell receptor beta chains given below trace back to one sample, sequenced in a study of T cell clusters in autoimmune cytopenias. One tube held mixed TRB-A and TRB-B primer pools for touch-down PCR. TCRdb reworked the multiplex PCR reads into one entry per CDR3 protein, no DNA. This repertoire comprises some 6,100 distinct CDR3 sequences; its ten largest clones make up roughly 38%. Some 40,000 genome equivalents of blood DNA were amplified for TRB. These data also formed part of another study, on T cell repertoires in aging, cancer and after chemotherapy.

The sequenced material came from peripheral blood. The receptors stem from a human donor in good health.

This clonotype is identified as medium-sized from frequency. The chain joins TRBV13 to TRBJ2-5; the TCRdb call, TRBD2, lacks DNA for checking. This CDR3 is built from 16 residues. Germline V gene data show CDR1 as PRHDT and CDR2 as FYEKMQ (reference sequence). The CDR3 protein is CASSDRGLAGEETQYF.

The V and J genes are TRBV27 and TRBJ1-1; the D call from TCRdb, TRBD1, cannot be confirmed without DNA. This CDR3 is built from 13 residues. The germline gives CDR1 MNHEY, CDR2 SMNVEV (reference sequence). CDR3 in amino acids: CASSLRGSGEAFF.

Measured by frequency, this clonotype is medium-sized. The chain combines TRBV19 with TRBJ1-1. The CDR3 contains 16 residues. Germline V gene data show CDR1 as LNHDA and CDR2 as SQIVND (reference sequence). The CDR3 loop is CASSTRFGMGNTEAFF.

The chain links TRBV5-6 to TRBJ2-7. The CDR3 spans 16 residues. In germline, CDR1 is SGHDT, CDR2 YYEEEE. The CDR3 loop is CASSPVSGISSYEQYF. Combining the CDR3 with reference TRBV5-6 and TRBJ2-7 gives the whole variable domain DAGVTQSPTHLIKTRGQQVTLRCSPKSGHDTVSWYQQALGQGPQFIFQYYEEEERQRGNFPDRFSGHQFPNYSSELNVNALLLGDSALYLCASSPVSGISSYEQYFGPGTRLTVT.